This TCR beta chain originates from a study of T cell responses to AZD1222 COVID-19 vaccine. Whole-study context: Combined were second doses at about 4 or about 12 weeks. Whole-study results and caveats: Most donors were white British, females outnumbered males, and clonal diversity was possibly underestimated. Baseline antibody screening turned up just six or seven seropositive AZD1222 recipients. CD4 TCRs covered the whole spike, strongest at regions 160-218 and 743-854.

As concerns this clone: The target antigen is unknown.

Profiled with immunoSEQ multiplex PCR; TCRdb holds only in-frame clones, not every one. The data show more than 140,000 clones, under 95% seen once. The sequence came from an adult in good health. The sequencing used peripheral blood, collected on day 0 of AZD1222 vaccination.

As DNA, the CDR3 is TGTGCCAGCACTGATTGGGCGCCCCCCTACGAGCAGTACTTC. This sequence encodes CASTDWAPPYEQYF. The chain recombines TRBV28 with TRBJ2-7, with no clear D. The ends were cut back, 7 bases at V and 2 bases at J, with 15 bases in the middle. This CDR3 is built from 14 residues. The germline V gene encodes CDR1 MDHEN and CDR2 SYDVKM. Drawing the rest from reference TRBV28 and TRBJ2-7, the complete variable domain is DVKVTQSSRYLVKRTGEKVFLECVQDMDHENMFWYRQDPGLGLRLIYFSYDVKMKEKGDIPEGYSVSREKKERFSLILESASTNQTSMYLCASTDWAPPYEQYFGPGTRLTVT.